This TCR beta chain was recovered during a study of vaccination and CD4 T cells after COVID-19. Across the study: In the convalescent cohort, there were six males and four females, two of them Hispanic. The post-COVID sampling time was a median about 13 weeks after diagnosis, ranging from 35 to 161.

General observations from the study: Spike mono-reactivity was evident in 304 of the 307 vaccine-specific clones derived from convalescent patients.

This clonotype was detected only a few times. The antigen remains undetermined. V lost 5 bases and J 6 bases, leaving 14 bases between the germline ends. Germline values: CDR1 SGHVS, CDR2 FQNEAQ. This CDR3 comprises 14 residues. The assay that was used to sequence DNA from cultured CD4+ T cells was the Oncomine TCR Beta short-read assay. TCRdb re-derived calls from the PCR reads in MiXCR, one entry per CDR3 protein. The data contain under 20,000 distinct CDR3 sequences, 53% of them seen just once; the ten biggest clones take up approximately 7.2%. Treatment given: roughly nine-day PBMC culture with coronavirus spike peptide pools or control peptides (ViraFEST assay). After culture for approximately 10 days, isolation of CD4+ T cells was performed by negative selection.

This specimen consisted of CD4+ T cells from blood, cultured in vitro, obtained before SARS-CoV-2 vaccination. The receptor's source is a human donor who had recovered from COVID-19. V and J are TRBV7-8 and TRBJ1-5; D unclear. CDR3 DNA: TGTGCCAGCAGCCCCGCCGCGGGAGCTCAGCCCCAGCATTTT. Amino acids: CASSPAAGAQPQHF. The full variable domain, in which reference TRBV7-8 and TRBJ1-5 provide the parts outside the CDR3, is GAGVSQSPRYKVAKRGQDVALRCDPISGHVSLFWYQQALGQGPEFLTYFQNEAQLDKSGLPSDRFFAERPEGSVSTLKIQRTQQEDSAVYLCASSPAAGAQPQHFGDGTRLSIL.